The 9 T cell receptor beta chains below all came from one sample that was sequenced in a study of CD8+CD57+ T cells in acquired aplastic anemia (dated by TCRdb to about 2018). TCRdb names Illumina HiSeq 2000 as the instrument used. Genomic DNA was used as template for profiling of TCR beta VDJ combinations and CDR3 sequences. The public reads were quality trimmed at Q25 with fastp and then assembled into clones with MiXCR by TCRdb, keeping productive beta chains. CDR3 protein sequences are deduplicated, and each keeps its most common genes and DNA. The sample contains roughly 250,000 distinct CDR3 sequences, roughly 82% of them found a single time. The biggest ten clones account for around 40% of the sample. The patients picked for sequencing were ones in whom flow cytometry had shown an expansion of CD8+CD57+ cells. The material sequenced was sorted CD4+, CD8+, or CD8+CD57+ T cells (not recorded which) from PBMCs. The origin of the receptors is a human donor with aplastic anemia.

The rearrangement uses TRBV10-3 and TRBJ1-5; 10 bases align to TRBD1. Trimming at V came to 9 bases and at J to 6 bases, leaving 17 bases not matched to a gene. Germline CDR1 is ENHRY and CDR2 is SYGVKD. The CDR3 has 17 residues. The CDR3 DNA is TGTGCCATTAGCGCGAGTCCCGAGACAGGGGGCACTCAGCCCCAGCATTTT. This codes for CAISASPETGGTQPQHF.

The chain links TRBV10-3 to TRBJ1-4; D is unresolved. Germline-derived CDR1 and CDR2 are ENHRY and SYGVKD. Trimming removed 10 bases from V and 7 bases from J, with 16 bases in between. This CDR3 region has 13 residues. The DNA for the CDR3 is TGTGCCACCACACACTCAAGGACTGAAAAACTGTTTTTT. This translates into CATTHSRTEKLFF.

The rearrangement joins TRBV7-9 to TRBJ2-5; possibly TRBD1 or TRBD2 for D (5 bases each). The length of the CDR3 is 13 residues. Germline CDR1 SEHNR, CDR2 FQNEAQ (reference sequence). Trimming pared 5 bases from V and 13 bases from J, leaving 20 bases between. This CDR3 reads CASSASSTETAYF. The CDR3 nucleotides read TGTGCCAGCAGCGCTAGCTCTACAGAGACAGCGTACTTC.

Regarding this clonotype: One end of the junction fails to match germline, which may point to a read error. This sequence joins TRBV7-9 and TRBJ2-3; tentatively, D is TRBD2 (6 bases). Germline CDR1 and CDR2: SEHNR and FQNEAQ (reference sequence). This CDR3 has 14 amino acids. CDR3 nucleotide sequence: TGTGCCAGCAGCCCGGGGGAAGGTGAAGATACGCAGTACTTT. This sequence encodes CASSPGEGEDTQYF. Supplemented by reference TRBV7-9 and TRBJ2-3, the full variable domain reads DTGVSQNPRHKITKRGQNVTFRCDPISEHNRLYWYRQTLGQGPEFLTYFQNEAQLEKSRLLSDRFSAERPKGSFSTLEIQRTEQGDSAMYLCASSPGEGEDTQYFGPGTRLTVL.

This clonotype has a count of ten or more. The V call is TRBV4-3, the J call TRBJ1-1; the D gene is possibly TRBD1 (5 bases). CDR1 is LGHNA, CDR2 YSLEER, per germline. The CDR3 covers 13 residues. Trimming removed 3 bases from V and 1 base from J, with 6 bases in between. The CDR3 region has the DNA TGCGCCAGCAGCCATACAGGGAACACTGAAGCTTTCTTT. Amino acids: CASSHTGNTEAFF.

The CDR3 here is CASSLAVGTDTQELFF. The CDR3 coding sequence is TGTGCCAGCAGCTTAGCGGTGGGCACCGATACGCAGGAGCTGTTTTTT. V gene TRBV7-8 combines with J gene TRBJ2-2; D ambiguous. V shed 0 bases and J shed 10 bases, with 18 bases lying between them. This CDR3 has 16 residues. The germline CDR1 and CDR2 sequences are SGHVS and FQNEAQ.

V is TRBV7-8 and J is TRBJ2-1; possibly TRBD2 for D (6 bases). In germline, CDR1 is SGHVS, CDR2 FQNEAQ. The V end lost 6 bases, the J end lost 10 bases, and 22 bases lay between the germline ends. The CDR3 has 15 amino acids. CDR3 loop: CASSISGGTDTEQFF. CDR3 DNA: TGTGCCAGCAGTATATCGGGCGGGACCGACACGGAGCAGTTCTTC.

The chain joins TRBV7-9 to TRBJ2-3; D gene ambiguous. CDR3 size: 15 residues. With 5 bases removed from V and 12 bases from J, the gap between germline ends came to 24 bases. Germline V lookup: CDR1 SEHNR, CDR2 FQNEAQ (reference sequence). CDR3 sequence (DNA): TGTGCCAGCAGCGCCGCAGATACGCAAAATTTTGCCCAGTATTTT. Residues: CASSAADTQNFAQYF. Filled out from reference TRBV7-9 and TRBJ2-3, the complete variable domain reads DTGVSQNPRHKITKRGQNVTFRCDPISEHNRLYWYRQTLGQGPEFLTYFQNEAQLEKSRLLSDRFSAERPKGSFSTLEIQRTEQGDSAMYLCASSAADTQNFAQYFGPGTRLTVL.

This clonotype was recorded a few times. V and J are TRBV5-6 and TRBJ2-5; D is unclear. Germline V CDR1 and CDR2: SGHDT, YYEEEE. The CDR3 sequence is 12 residues long. V was cut by 0 bases and J by 5 bases, with 5 bases left in between. The DNA for the CDR3 is TGTGCCAGCAGCTTGGCGAAGGAGACCCAGTACTTC. It codes for CASSLAKETQYF.